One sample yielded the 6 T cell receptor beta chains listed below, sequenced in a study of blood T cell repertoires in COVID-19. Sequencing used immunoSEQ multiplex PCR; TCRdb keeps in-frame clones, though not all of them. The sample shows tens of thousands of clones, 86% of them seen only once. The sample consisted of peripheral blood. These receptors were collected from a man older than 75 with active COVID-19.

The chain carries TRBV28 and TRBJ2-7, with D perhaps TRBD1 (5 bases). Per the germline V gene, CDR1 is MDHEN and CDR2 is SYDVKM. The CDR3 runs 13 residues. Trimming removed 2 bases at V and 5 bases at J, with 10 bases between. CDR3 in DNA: TGTGCCAGCAGTTTAAGGGGTGTGAACGAGCAGTACTTC. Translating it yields CASSLRGVNEQYF.

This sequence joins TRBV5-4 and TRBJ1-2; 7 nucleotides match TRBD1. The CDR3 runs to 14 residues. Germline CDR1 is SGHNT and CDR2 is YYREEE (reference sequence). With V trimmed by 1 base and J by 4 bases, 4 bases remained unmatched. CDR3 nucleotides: TGTGCCAGCAGCTTGAGCGGACAGGCCTATGGCTACACCTTC. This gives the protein CASSLSGQAYGYTF.

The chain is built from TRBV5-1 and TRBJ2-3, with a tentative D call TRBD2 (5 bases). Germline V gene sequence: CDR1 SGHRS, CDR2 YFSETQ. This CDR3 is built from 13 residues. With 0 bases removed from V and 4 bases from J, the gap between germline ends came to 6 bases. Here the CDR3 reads CASSLGESDTQYF. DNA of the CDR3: TGCGCCAGCAGCTTGGGGGAGTCAGATACGCAGTATTTT.

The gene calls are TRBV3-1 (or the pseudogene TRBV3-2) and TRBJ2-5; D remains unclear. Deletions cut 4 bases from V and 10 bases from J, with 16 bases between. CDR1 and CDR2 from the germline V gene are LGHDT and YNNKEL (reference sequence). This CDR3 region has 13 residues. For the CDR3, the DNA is TGTGCCAGCAGCCGATCGACAAGGCCCCTCCAGTACTTC. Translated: CASSRSTRPLQYF.

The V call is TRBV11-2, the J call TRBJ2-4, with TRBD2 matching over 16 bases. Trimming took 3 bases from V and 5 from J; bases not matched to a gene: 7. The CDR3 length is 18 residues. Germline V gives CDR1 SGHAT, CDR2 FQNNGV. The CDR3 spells CASSFAGTSGRAENIQYF. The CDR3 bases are TGTGCCAGCAGCTTTGCCGGGACTAGCGGGAGGGCCGAAAACATTCAGTACTTC.

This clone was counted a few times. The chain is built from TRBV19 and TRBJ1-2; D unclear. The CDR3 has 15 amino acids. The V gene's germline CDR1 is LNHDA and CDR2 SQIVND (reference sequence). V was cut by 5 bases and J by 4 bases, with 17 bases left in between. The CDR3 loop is CASSRRDRWSYGYTF. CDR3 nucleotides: TGTGCCAGTAGTCGCCGCGATCGGTGGTCCTATGGCTACACCTTC.